The sample holds a few counts of the clone carrying this TCR beta chain. Its antigen is currently unknown. One end of the junction varies from germline; a read error may be responsible. A second roughly 6 to 11 cycle PCR used barcoded and J-beta primers. Any given sample supplied a minimum of 2.5 million CDR3-containing paired-end reads. TCRdb called the 5' RACE reads again in MiXCR, with one record for every CDR3 protein. The repertoire holds 600,000 to 800,000 distinct CDR3 sequences, roughly half seen once, with about 14% in the top ten. The data belong to a study of blood T cells in healthy people across ages. Study as a whole: T cells yielded about one barcoded beta molecule per two cells through template switching. Study-wide points: Older individuals had lower TCR beta diversity per million T cells (the decline was roughly linear).

The sample consisted of blood. This TCR was recovered from a woman older than 75 in good health.

For the CDR3, the DNA is TGTGCCAGCAGTTTCCTCGACAGGGGGCCGGGTGGCCACACCTTC. As protein: CASSFLDRGPGGHTF. This chain uses TRBV28 with TRBJ1-2; 10 positions match TRBD1. This CDR3 comprises 15 residues. Germline V gene lookup returns CDR1 MDHEN and CDR2 SYDVKM.